The next 23 T cell receptor beta chains were all read from a single sample in a study of shared clonotypes between healthy human individuals. Sequenced by immunoSEQ multiplex PCR; TCRdb stores in-frame clones only, minus some. The sample has about 2.1 million clones, 93% seen once. Naive CD8 cells lacked CD45RO, underwent positive selection for CCR7 and left out terminally differentiated effector memory CD45RA+ cells. The source material was naive CD8+ T cells from PBMCs. Source of these receptors: a man aged 18 to 30 in good health. Some clones in this sample may be carry-over from other donors' samples.

The chain joins TRBV30 to TRBJ1-1; perhaps TRBD1 as D (6 bases). Trimming took 0 bases from V and 6 from J, leaving 14 bases between them. This CDR3 spans 14 amino acids. Germline values: CDR1 GTSNPN, CDR2 SVGIG (reference sequence). CDR3 bases: TGTGCCTGGAGTGTTAGGCAGGGGATCGCTGAAGCTTTCTTT. Its translation is CAWSVRQGIAEAFF.

The rearrangement links TRBV15 to TRBJ2-7; 9 bases line up with TRBD2. This CDR3 has 16 amino acids. With V trimmed by 1 base and J by 2 bases, 6 bases remained unmatched. Germline-derived CDR1 and CDR2 are LNHNV and YYDKDF (reference sequence). CDR3 sequence: CATSRGRTSETYEQYF. The DNA for the CDR3 is TGTGCCACCAGCAGAGGCAGGACTAGCGAAACCTACGAGCAGTACTTC.

J is TRBJ1-2 and V is TRBV5-1; tentatively, D is TRBD1 (5 bases). V was cut by 4 bases and J by 4 bases, with 8 bases left in between. The germline V gene encodes CDR1 SGHRS and CDR2 YFSETQ. The CDR3 extends over 12 amino acids. CDR3 residues: CASSQDTYGYTF. The DNA of the CDR3 is TGCGCCAGCAGCCAGGACACCTATGGCTACACCTTC.

CDR3: CASTSASGRLADTQYF. Written as DNA, the CDR3 is TGTGCCAGCACCTCTGCTAGCGGGAGGTTAGCAGATACGCAGTATTTT. This chain links TRBV28 with TRBJ2-3; TRBD2 matches at 11 bases. J was trimmed by 4 bases and V by 7 bases; bases with no gene match: 10. The CDR3 has 16 residues. Germline lookup yields CDR1 MDHEN and CDR2 SYDVKM.

This sequence joins TRBV6-4 and TRBJ2-1; TRBD1 aligns across 10 bases. V dropped 2 bases and J dropped 4; count of bases not matched to a gene: 2. Germline lookup yields CDR1 MRHNA and CDR2 SNTAGT. The CDR3 extends over 15 amino acids. The CDR3 here is CASSDRTGGYNEQFF. The DNA for the CDR3 is TGTGCCAGCAGTGACCGGACAGGGGGTTACAATGAGCAGTTCTTC.

The CDR3 here is CASSPGTGPWEQYF. The CDR3 DNA sequence: TGCGCCAGCAGCCCCGGGACAGGGCCCTGGGAGCAGTACTTC. J is TRBJ2-7 and V is TRBV4-1; 9 nucleotides align to TRBD1. The CDR3 has 14 residues. Germline CDR1 reads MGHRA; CDR2 reads YSYEKL. J lost 7 bases, V lost 4 bases, and 8 bases had no gene match.

CDR3 in amino acids: CASSPGQGYTGELFF. CDR3 DNA sequence: TGTGCCAGCAGTCCCGGACAGGGCTACACCGGGGAGCTGTTTTTT. The V and J genes are TRBV28 and TRBJ2-2; 8 bases are shared with TRBD1. CDR3 size: 15 residues. Germline V gives CDR1 MDHEN, CDR2 SYDVKM. V was pared by 5 bases and J by 3 bases, with 5 bases of the junction left unmatched.

The chain uses TRBV4-3 and TRBJ2-7; no reliable D call. This CDR3 has 14 amino acids. Germline assignment: CDR1 LGHNA and CDR2 YSLEER. The V and J ends lost 0 bases and 1 base respectively, with 7 bases between them. CDR3 bases: TGCGCCAGCAGCCAAGATCGTCTGTCCTACGAGCAGTACTTC. Its protein product is CASSQDRLSYEQYF.

This rearrangement joins TRBV28 to TRBJ1-2; D perhaps matches TRBD1 (6 bases). V shed 6 bases and J shed 3 bases, with 20 bases lying between them. Germline V gene data show CDR1 as MDHEN and CDR2 as SYDVKM. The CDR3 runs to 16 residues. Here the CDR3 DNA reads TGTGCCAGCAGCCGATTTACAGGGTTGGATTACTATGGCTACACCTTC. Protein product: CASSRFTGLDYYGYTF.

The J gene is TRBJ2-2, the V gene TRBV7-9, with unresolved D. The germline V and J ends were trimmed by 4 bases and 4 bases, with 7 bases remaining between them. CDR3 length: 13 residues. The germline gives CDR1 SEHNR, CDR2 FQNEAQ (reference sequence). CDR3 nucleotides: TGTGCCAGCAGCTGGCGGAGCACCGGGGAGCTGTTTTTT. This gives the protein CASSWRSTGELFF. The whole variable domain, remainder taken from reference TRBV7-9 and TRBJ2-2, is DTGVSQNPRHKITKRGQNVTFRCDPISEHNRLYWYRQTLGQGPEFLTYFQNEAQLEKSRLLSDRFSAERPKGSFSTLEIQRTEQGDSAMYLCASSWRSTGELFFGEGSRLTVL.

The J gene is TRBJ2-1, the V gene TRBV6-5; D gene uncertain. The CDR3 length is 16 residues. CDR1 and CDR2 (germline): MNHEY, SVGAGI. The V gene lost 0 bases and the J gene lost 4 bases, with 13 bases spanning the gap. CDR3 nucleotide sequence: TGTGCCAGCAGTTACTCGAATCAGCAGTCGTACAATGAGCAGTTCTTC. This gives the protein CASSYSNQQSYNEQFF.

CDR3 sequence (DNA): TGTGCCAGCAGTTCACGGGTCACTGAAGCTTTCTTT. This gives the protein CASSSRVTEAFF. The chain joins TRBV27 to TRBJ1-1; unclear D gene. The CDR3 length is 12 residues. V was cut by 4 bases and J by 4 bases, with 7 bases left in between. Germline V gene sequence: CDR1 MNHEY, CDR2 SMNVEV (reference sequence).

V usage is TRBV15 and J usage is TRBJ2-1; a weak D match, TRBD2 (5 bases). This CDR3 has 14 amino acids. In germline, CDR1 is LNHNV, CDR2 YYDKDF (reference sequence). Trimming took 4 bases from V and 5 from J, leaving 12 bases between them. CDR3 amino acids: CATSKSTRDNEQFF. As DNA, the CDR3 is TGTGCCACCAGCAAATCCACGAGGGACAATGAGCAGTTCTTC. Based on the CDR3 plus reference TRBV15 and TRBJ2-1, the full variable domain is DAMVIQNPRYQVTQFGKPVTLSCSQTLNHNVMYWYQQKSSQAPKLLFHYYDKDFNNEADTPDNFQSRRPNTSFCFLDIRSPGLGDTAMYLCATSKSTRDNEQFFGPGTRLTVL.

This clone occurred a few times. The CDR3 DNA reads TGCAGCGTTGACTATCAGGGCCACACTGAAGCTTTCTTT. Translated, it gives CSVDYQGHTEAFF. The rearrangement uses TRBV29-1 and TRBJ1-1, with a possible D match to TRBD1 (5 bases). Germline CDR1 is SQVTM and CDR2 is ANQGSEA. The CDR3 loop spans 13 amino acids. Trimming took 3 bases from V and 3 from J, leaving 11 bases between them.

The chain combines TRBV21-1 with TRBJ1-5; whether TRBD1, the table's D call, matches the DNA was not checked. TRBV21-1 is given as a pseudogene. This CDR3 region has 15 residues. The CDR3 protein is CASSKTTVPNQPQHF. The CDR3 DNA sequence: TGTGCCAGCAGCAAAACGACAGTCCCAAATCAGCCCCAGCATTTT.

The chain links TRBV7-9 to TRBJ2-5, with TRBD1 identical over 7 bases. The CDR3 has 13 residues. The V gene end was trimmed by 5 bases and the J gene end by 3 bases; junction bases not matched to a gene: 3. Germline V CDR1 and CDR2: SEHNR, FQNEAQ (reference sequence). This CDR3 reads CASSIQGKETQYF. The CDR3 DNA reads as TGTGCCAGCAGCATACAGGGGAAAGAGACCCAGTACTTC.

The chain recombines TRBV13 with TRBJ1-1; possibly TRBD1 for D (5 bases). The CDR3 extends over 13 amino acids. Deletions cut 5 bases from V and 5 bases from J, with 12 bases between. Germline V gives CDR1 PRHDT, CDR2 FYEKMQ (reference sequence). The DNA of the CDR3 is TGTGCCAGCAGCCCCCCGGGGGGGACTGAAGCTTTCTTT. The encoded protein is CASSPPGGTEAFF.

In this sample, this clone turned up once. CDR3 in amino acids: CARSLPGNQPQHF. The CDR3 DNA reads TGTGCCAGAAGCCTACCCGGCAATCAGCCCCAGCATTTT. The V and J genes are TRBV5-3 and TRBJ1-5, with D unclear. TRBV5-3 is an open reading frame whose function is uncertain. This CDR3 has 13 residues. With 4 bases removed from V and 2 bases from J, the gap between germline ends came to 7 bases.

The chain has TRBV7-9 and TRBJ1-1, with TRBD1 as a possible D gene (6 bases). The CDR3 covers 15 residues. CDR1 and CDR2 (germline): SEHNR, FQNEAQ (reference sequence). Deletions cut 2 bases from V and 6 bases from J, with 16 bases between. CDR3 region: CASSLRGGGPPEAFF. CDR3 DNA sequence: TGTGCCAGCAGCTTACGGGGGGGCGGCCCCCCTGAAGCTTTCTTT.

The rearrangement joins TRBV7-9 to TRBJ2-7, with TRBD2 as a possible D gene (5 bases). Germline V gives CDR1 SEHNR, CDR2 FQNEAQ (reference sequence). Between the trimmed V and J ends, which lost 7 bases and 5 bases, there was a span of 6 bases. This CDR3 has 10 amino acids. CDR3 in DNA: TGTGCCAGCAACGGGAACGAGCAGTACTTC. Translated, it gives CASNGNEQYF.

On this clone itself: Other DNA sequences from this sample encode an identical CDR3 as well. This chain joins TRBV27 and TRBJ2-3; no definite D call. With 0 bases removed from V and 2 bases from J, the gap between germline ends came to 3 bases. In germline, CDR1 is MNHEY, CDR2 SMNVEV (reference sequence). There are 13 residues in the CDR3. CDR3 in amino acids: CASSLSLTDTQYF. CDR3 in DNA: TGTGCCAGCAGTTTATCCCTCACAGATACGCAGTATTTT.

The rearrangement uses TRBV27 and TRBJ1-2, with 11 bases identical to TRBD1. The CDR3 loop spans 15 amino acids. The germline gives CDR1 MNHEY, CDR2 SMNVEV (reference sequence). With 6 bases clipped from V and 8 bases from J, the junction kept 11 bases outside the gene matches. The CDR3 nucleotides are TGTGCCAGCAGGCGCCGGGACAGGGGGGTTGAGGGCTACACCTTC. As protein: CASRRRDRGVEGYTF.

This clone has only one observation. CDR3 coding DNA: TGTGCCAGCGGCCCACAAGGGTACAATGAGCAGTTCTTC. It encodes CASGPQGYNEQFF. V and J are TRBV7-9 and TRBJ2-1; D not certain. With 8 bases removed from V and 4 bases from J, the gap between germline ends came to 12 bases. The germline V gene encodes CDR1 SEHNR and CDR2 FQNEAQ (reference sequence). The CDR3 covers 13 residues.